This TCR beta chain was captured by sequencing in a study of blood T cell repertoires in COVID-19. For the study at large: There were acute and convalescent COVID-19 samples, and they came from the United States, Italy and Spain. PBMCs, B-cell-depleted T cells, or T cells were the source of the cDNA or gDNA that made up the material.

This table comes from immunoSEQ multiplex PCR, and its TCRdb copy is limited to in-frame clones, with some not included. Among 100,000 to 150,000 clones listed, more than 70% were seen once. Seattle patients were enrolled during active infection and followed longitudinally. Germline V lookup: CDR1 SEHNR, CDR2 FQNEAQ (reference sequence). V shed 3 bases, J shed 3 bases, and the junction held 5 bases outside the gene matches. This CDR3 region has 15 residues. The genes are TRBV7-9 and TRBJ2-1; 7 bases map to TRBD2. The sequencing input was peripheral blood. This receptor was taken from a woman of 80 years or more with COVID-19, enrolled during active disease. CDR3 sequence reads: CASSLDSGGYNEQFF. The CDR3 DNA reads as TGTGCCAGCAGCTTGGACTCGGGAGGCTACAATGAGCAGTTCTTC. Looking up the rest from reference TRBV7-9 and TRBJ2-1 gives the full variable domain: DTGVSQNPRHKITKRGQNVTFRCDPISEHNRLYWYRQTLGQGPEFLTYFQNEAQLEKSRLLSDRFSAERPKGSFSTLEIQRTEQGDSAMYLCASSLDSGGYNEQFFGPGTRLTVL.